This TCR beta chain emerged from a study of T-cell reconstitution after alpha-beta-depleted transplantation in children. Findings and caveats of the study: After transplant, high TCRbeta diversity at day 60 in some patients arose from surviving recipient T cells and thymic progenitors. As was reported, about two months after transplant, alpha-beta T cells came from several hundred expanded graft clones. After one year, T-cell counts and TCRbeta diversity mostly came from new T cells.

V shed 5 bases and J shed 9 bases, with 20 bases lying between them. The CDR3 covers 15 residues. Germline V gene data show CDR1 as DFQATT and CDR2 as SNEGSKA (reference sequence). Unique molecular identifiers were used to barcode this TCRbeta library. MiXCR, applied by TCRdb to the PCR reads, yields one record per CDR3 protein. The sample has about 980,000 distinct CDR3 sequences; about 29% are singletons. This clonotype was seen only once. Its antigen is unknown. The V gene is TRBV20-1, the J gene TRBJ1-6; perhaps TRBD1 as D (6 bases). The source was PBMCs, mostly from graft donor cells, collected 360 days after TCRalphabeta/CD19-depleted stem cell transplant. This TCR was recovered from a boy under three years old who had a stem cell transplant for SCID, so the T cells may come from the graft donor. CDR3 loop: CSARQVQQLFSPLHF. The CDR3 region has the DNA TGCAGTGCTCGACAGGTGCAACAACTATTTTCACCCCTCCACTTT.